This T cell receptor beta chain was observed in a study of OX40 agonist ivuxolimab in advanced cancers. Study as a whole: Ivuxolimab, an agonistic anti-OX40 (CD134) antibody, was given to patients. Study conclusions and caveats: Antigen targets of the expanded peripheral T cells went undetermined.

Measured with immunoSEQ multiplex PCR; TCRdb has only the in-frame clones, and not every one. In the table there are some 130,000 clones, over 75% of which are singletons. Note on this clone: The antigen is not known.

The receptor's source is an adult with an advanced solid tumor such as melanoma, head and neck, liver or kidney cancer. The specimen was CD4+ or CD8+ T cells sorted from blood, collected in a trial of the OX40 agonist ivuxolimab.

DNA of the CDR3: TGCGCCAGCCGTGAGACTCCGAACACCGGGGAGCTGTTTTTT. It specifies CASRETPNTGELFF. This chain connects TRBV5-1 to TRBJ2-2; D remains ambiguous. This CDR3 is 14 amino acids long. V gave up 7 bases and J gave up 0 bases, with 10 bases separating them. CDR1 SGHRS and CDR2 YFSETQ come from the germline V gene.